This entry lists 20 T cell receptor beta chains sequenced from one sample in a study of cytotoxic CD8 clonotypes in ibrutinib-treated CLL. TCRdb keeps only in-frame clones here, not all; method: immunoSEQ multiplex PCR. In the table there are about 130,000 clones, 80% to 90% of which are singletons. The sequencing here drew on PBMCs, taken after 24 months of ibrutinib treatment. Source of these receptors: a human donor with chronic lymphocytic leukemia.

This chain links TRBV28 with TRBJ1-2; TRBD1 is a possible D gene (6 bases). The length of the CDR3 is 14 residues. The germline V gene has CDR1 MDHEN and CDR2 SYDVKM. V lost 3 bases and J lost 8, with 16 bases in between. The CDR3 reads CASSFVRGFAGYTF. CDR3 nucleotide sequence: TGTGCCAGCAGTTTTGTGAGGGGGTTTGCGGGCTACACCTTC.

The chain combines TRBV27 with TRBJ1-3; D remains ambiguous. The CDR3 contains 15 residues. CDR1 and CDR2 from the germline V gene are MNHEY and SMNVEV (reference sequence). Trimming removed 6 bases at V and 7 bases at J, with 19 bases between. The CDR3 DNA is TGTGCCAGCAGGTTCTCATTGGGTACAGCGAACACCATATATTTT. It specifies CASRFSLGTANTIYF.

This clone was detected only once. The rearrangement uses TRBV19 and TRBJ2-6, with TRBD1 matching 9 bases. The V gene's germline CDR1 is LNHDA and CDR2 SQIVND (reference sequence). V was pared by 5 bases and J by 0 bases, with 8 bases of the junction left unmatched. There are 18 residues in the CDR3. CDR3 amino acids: CASSSLDRGISGANVLTF. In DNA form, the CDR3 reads TGTGCCAGTAGTTCCCTCGACAGGGGGATCTCTGGGGCCAACGTCCTGACTTTC.

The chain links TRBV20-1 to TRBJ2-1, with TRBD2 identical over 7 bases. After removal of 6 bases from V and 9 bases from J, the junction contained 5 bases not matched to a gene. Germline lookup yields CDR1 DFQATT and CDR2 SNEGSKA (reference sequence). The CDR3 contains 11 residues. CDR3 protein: CSATLAREQFF. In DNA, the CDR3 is TGCAGTGCCACACTAGCGCGTGAGCAGTTCTTC.

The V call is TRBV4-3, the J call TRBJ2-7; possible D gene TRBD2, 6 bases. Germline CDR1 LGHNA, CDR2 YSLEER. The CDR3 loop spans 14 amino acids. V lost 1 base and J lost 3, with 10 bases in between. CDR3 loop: CASSQVEGSYEQYF. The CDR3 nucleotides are TGCGCCAGCAGCCAAGTGGAGGGAAGCTACGAGCAGTACTTC.

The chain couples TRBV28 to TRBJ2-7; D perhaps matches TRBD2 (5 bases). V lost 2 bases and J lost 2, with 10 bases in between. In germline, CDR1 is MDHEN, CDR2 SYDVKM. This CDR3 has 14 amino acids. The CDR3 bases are TGTGCCAGCAGTTTAGGACTGGGGACCTACGAGCAGTACTTC. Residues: CASSLGLGTYEQYF.

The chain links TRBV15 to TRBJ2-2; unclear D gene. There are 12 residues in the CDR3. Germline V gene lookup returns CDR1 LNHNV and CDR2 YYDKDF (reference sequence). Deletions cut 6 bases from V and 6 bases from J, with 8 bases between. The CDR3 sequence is CATRRDPGELFF. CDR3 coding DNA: TGTGCCACCAGGCGAGACCCCGGGGAGCTGTTTTTT.

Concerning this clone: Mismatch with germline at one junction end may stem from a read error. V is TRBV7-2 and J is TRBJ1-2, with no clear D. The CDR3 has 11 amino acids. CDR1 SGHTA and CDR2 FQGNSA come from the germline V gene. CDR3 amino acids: CASSLESRKNF. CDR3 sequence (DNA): TGTGCCAGCAGCTTAGAATCAAGGAAAAACTTC.

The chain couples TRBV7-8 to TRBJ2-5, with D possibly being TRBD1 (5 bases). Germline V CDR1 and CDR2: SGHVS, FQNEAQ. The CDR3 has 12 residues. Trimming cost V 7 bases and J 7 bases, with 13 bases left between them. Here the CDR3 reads CASTQAQGTQYF. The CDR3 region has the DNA TGTGCCAGCACCCAGGCGCAGGGGACCCAGTACTTC.

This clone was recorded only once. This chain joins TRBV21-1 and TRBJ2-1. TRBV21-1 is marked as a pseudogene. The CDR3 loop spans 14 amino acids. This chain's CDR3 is CASSPSPPYNEQFF. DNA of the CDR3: TGTGCCAGCAGCCCTTCGCCGCCCTACAATGAGCAGTTCTTC.

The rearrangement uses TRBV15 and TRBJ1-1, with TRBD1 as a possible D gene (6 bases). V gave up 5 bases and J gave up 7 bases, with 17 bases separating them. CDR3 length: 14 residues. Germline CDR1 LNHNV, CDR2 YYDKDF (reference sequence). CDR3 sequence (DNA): TGTGCCACCAGCCTACGGGGGGGACACCGTGAAGCTTTCTTT. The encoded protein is CATSLRGGHREAFF.

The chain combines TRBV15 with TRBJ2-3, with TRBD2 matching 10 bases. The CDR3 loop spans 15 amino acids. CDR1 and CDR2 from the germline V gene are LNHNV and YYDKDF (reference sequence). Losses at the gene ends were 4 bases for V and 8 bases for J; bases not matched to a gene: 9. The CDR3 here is CATSTQRGGVGTQYF. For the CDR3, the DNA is TGTGCCACCAGCACCCAGCGGGGGGGCGTTGGTACGCAGTATTTT.

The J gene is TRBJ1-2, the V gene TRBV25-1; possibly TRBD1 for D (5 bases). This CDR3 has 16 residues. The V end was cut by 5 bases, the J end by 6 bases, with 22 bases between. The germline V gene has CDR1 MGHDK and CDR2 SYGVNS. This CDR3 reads CASSPLAGAPGDGYTF. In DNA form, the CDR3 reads TGTGCCAGCAGTCCCCTGGCCGGGGCCCCCGGAGATGGCTACACCTTC.

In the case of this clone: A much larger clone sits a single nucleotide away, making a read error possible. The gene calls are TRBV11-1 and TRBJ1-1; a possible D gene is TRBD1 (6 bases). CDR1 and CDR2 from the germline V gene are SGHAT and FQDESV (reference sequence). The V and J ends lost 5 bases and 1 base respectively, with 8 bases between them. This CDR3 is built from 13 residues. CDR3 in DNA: TGTGCCAGCAGCCAGGACAGGAACACTGAAGCTTTCTTT. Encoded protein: CASSQDRNTEAFF.

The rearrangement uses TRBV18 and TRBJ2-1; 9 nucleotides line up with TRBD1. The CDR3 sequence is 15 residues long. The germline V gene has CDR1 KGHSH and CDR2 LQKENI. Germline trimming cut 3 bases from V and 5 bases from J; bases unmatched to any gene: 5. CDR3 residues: CASSPLGQGNNEQFF. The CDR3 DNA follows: TGTGCCAGCTCACCCCTGGGACAGGGAAACAATGAGCAGTTCTTC.

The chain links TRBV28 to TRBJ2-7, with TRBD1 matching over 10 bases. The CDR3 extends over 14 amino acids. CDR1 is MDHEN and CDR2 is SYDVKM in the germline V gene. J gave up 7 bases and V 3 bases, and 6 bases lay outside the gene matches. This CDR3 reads CASSLGDRGQEQYF. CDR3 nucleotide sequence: TGTGCCAGCAGTTTGGGGGACAGGGGTCAAGAGCAGTACTTC.

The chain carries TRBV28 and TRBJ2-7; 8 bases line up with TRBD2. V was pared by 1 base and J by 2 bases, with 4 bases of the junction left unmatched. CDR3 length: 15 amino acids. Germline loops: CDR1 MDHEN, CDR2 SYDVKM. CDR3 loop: CASSLSLAGTYEQYF. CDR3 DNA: TGTGCCAGCAGTTTATCTTTAGCGGGGACCTACGAGCAGTACTTC.

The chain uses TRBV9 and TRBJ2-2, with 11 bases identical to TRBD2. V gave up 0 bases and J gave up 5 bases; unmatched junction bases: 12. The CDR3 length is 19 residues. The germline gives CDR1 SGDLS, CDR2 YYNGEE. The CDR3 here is CASSVGLAGGYMWTGELFF. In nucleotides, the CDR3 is TGTGCCAGCAGCGTAGGGCTAGCGGGAGGTTATATGTGGACCGGGGAGCTGTTTTTT. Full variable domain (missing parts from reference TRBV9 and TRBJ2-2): DSGVTQTPKHLITATGQRVTLRCSPRSGDLSVYWYQQSLDQGLQFLIQYYNGEERAKGNILERFSAQQFPDLHSELNLSSLELGDSALYFCASSVGLAGGYMWTGELFFGEGSRLTVL.

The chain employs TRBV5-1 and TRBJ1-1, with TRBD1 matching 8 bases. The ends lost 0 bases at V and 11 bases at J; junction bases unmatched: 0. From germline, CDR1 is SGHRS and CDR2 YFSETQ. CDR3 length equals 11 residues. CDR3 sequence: CASSLDRGAFF. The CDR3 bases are TGCGCCAGCAGCTTGGACAGGGGGGCTTTCTTT.

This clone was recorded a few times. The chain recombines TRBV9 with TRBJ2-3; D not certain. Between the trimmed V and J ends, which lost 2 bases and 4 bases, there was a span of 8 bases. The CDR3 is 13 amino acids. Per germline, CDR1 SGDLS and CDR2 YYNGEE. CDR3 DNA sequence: TGTGCCAGCAGCGTTGGGGTCGCAGATACGCAGTATTTT. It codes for CASSVGVADTQYF.